This T cell receptor (beta chain) was documented in a study of blood T cell repertoires in COVID-19. As for this clone: In the same sample, other DNA sequences code for this CDR3.

In the original workflow: Scientists estimated how many nucleated cells there were by amplifying reference gene primers. TCRdb's copy holds only in-frame clones and misses some; the assay was immunoSEQ multiplex PCR. That table supplies the V and J calls and clone size; D and trimming were determined from the DNA. The sample yields roughly 80,000 clones, 88% seen once. The receptor was derived from a human donor in a cohort sampled during active COVID-19. Source material: peripheral blood.

CDR3: CASSDGAGEGPQHF. In DNA form, the CDR3 reads TGTGCCAGCAGTGATGGGGCGGGGGAGGGGCCCCAGCATTTT. The chain is built from TRBV6-1 and TRBJ1-5, with a tentative D call TRBD1 (5 bases). Trimming took 3 bases from V and 9 from J, leaving 15 bases between them. The CDR3 runs 14 residues. The V gene's germline CDR1 is MNHNS and CDR2 SASEGT.